The present TCR beta chain was sequenced within a study of blood T cell repertoires in COVID-19. As for the study in general: Spain, Italy and the United States supplied samples that represented acute and convalescent COVID-19. Sources were T cells, B-cell-depleted T cells, or PBMCs; the material itself was cDNA or gDNA.

Germline V lookup: CDR1 KGHSH, CDR2 LQKENI. With V trimmed by 4 bases and J by 4 bases, 6 bases remained unmatched. CDR3 length: 16 residues. In the study's own analysis: Researchers report that nucleated cell counts were estimated from reference gene primer amplification. Clones were sequenced by immunoSEQ multiplex PCR, and TCRdb holds only the in-frame ones, with some missing. V, J and clone size are those of that table, while D and trimming were read from the DNA. The table shows 100,000 or so clones, with approximately 80% occurring only once. The receptor comes from a man of 80 years or more with acute or convalescent COVID-19. The V call is TRBV18, the J call TRBJ2-2, with 10 bases that match TRBD1. Sequenced material: peripheral blood. The CDR3 DNA reads as TGTGCCAGCTCACGCCCGGGACAGGGGACCACCGGGGAGCTGTTTTTT. The encoded protein is CASSRPGQGTTGELFF.